Listed below are T cell receptor beta chains from one sample, sequenced in a study of Ad26.COV2.S vaccination and SARS-CoV-2 variants. Assay: immunoSEQ multiplex PCR; the TCRdb copy retains only in-frame clones and omits some. The sample carries around 300,000 clones, 90% recorded once. The sequencing here drew on peripheral blood, taken in a trial of Ad26.COV2.S vaccine versus placebo. The receptors shown here come from a person aged 18-60 years who received the Ad26.COV2.S COVID-19 vaccine or a placebo. The CDR3 runs from the conserved cysteine through the conserved F or W. A D gene is named only where the DNA matches it firmly. Clone size is stated in some rows and not others, as once, few, many or a class when expanded.

j_gene: TRBJ1-1
v_gene: TRBV28
d_gene: .
abundance: .
CDR3aa: CASSFIGSGRLNTEAFF
CDR3nt: TGTGCCAGCAGTTTCATTGGGTCAGGGCGATTGAACACTGAAGCTTTCTTT

j_gene: TRBJ1-6
v_gene: TRBV10-1
d_gene: .
abundance: .
CDR3aa: CASSDSGLRSPLHF
CDR3nt: TGCGCCAGCAGTGACTCAGGGTTGAGATCACCCCTCCACTTT

j_gene: TRBJ2-3
v_gene: TRBV6-5
d_gene: TRBD2
abundance: .
CDR3aa: CASFNSGRSSTQYF
CDR3nt: TGTGCCAGCTTTAATAGCGGGAGGAGCTCTACGCAGTATTTT

j_gene: TRBJ1-1
v_gene: TRBV2
d_gene: .
abundance: .
CDR3aa: CASSNGQGKTEAFF
CDR3nt: TGTGCCAGCAGTAACGGACAAGGGAAGACTGAAGCTTTCTTT

j_gene: TRBJ1-4
v_gene: TRBV5-4
d_gene: .
abundance: few
CDR3aa: CASTKGGTEKLFF
CDR3nt: TGTGCCAGCACCAAAGGAGGGACTGAAAAACTGTTTTTT

j_gene: TRBJ2-1
v_gene: TRBV9
d_gene: .
abundance: .
CDR3aa: CASSGPLSLNEQFF
CDR3nt: TGTGCCAGCAGCGGACCCCTCTCGCTGAATGAGCAGTTCTTC

j_gene: TRBJ1-1
v_gene: TRBV7-9
d_gene: .
abundance: .
CDR3aa: CASIPLQVPYMNTEAFF
CDR3nt: TGTGCCAGCATCCCTCTACAGGTTCCGTACATGAACACTGAAGCTTTCTTT

j_gene: TRBJ1-1
v_gene: TRBV19
d_gene: .
abundance: .
CDR3aa: CASSIVVGMNTEAFF
CDR3nt: TGTGCCAGTAGTATAGTCGTAGGAATGAACACTGAAGCTTTCTTT

j_gene: TRBJ1-1
v_gene: TRBV7-8
d_gene: .
abundance: .
CDR3aa: CASSRGPLTGGNTEAFF
CDR3nt: TGTGCCAGCAGCCGAGGCCCCCTGACCGGGGGGAACACTGAAGCTTTCTTT

j_gene: TRBJ1-1
v_gene: TRBV6-5
d_gene: TRBD1
abundance: .
CDR3aa: CASSQTGGGTEAFF
CDR3nt: TGTGCCAGCAGTCAAACAGGGGGAGGCACTGAAGCTTTCTTT

j_gene: TRBJ2-2
v_gene: TRBV5-1
d_gene: .
abundance: .
CDR3aa: CASSSPPNTGELFF
CDR3nt: TGCGCCAGCAGCTCTCCCCCTAACACCGGGGAGCTGTTTTTT

j_gene: TRBJ1-1
v_gene: TRBV28
d_gene: TRBD1
abundance: .
CDR3aa: CASSSPGTANTEAFF
CDR3nt: TGTGCCAGCAGTTCCCCCGGGACAGCGAACACTGAAGCTTTCTTT

j_gene: TRBJ1-2
v_gene: TRBV7-9
d_gene: .
abundance: .
CDR3aa: CASSLVGGYGYTF
CDR3nt: TGTGCCAGCAGCTTAGTGGGAGGCTATGGCTACACCTTC

j_gene: TRBJ2-5
v_gene: TRBV5-7
d_gene: TRBD1
abundance: .
CDR3aa: CASSGQGAGETQYF
CDR3nt: TGTGCCAGCAGCGGACAGGGGGCGGGCGAGACCCAGTACTTC

j_gene: TRBJ1-2
v_gene: TRBV19
d_gene: .
abundance: few
CDR3aa: CATQGHRGYTF
CDR3nt: TGTGCCACACAGGGACACCGCGGCTACACCTTC

j_gene: TRBJ2-1
v_gene: TRBV2
d_gene: TRBD2
abundance: .
CDR3aa: CASSRAGGRYNEQFF
CDR3nt: TGTGCCAGCAGCCGGGCGGGAGGAAGATACAATGAGCAGTTCTTC

j_gene: TRBJ2-7
v_gene: TRBV11-2
d_gene: .
abundance: .
CDR3aa: CASSPTAVSSYEQYF
CDR3nt: TGTGCCAGCAGCCCAACGGCAGTTTCCTCCTACGAGCAGTACTTC

j_gene: TRBJ1-1
v_gene: TRBV7-3
d_gene: .
abundance: once
CDR3aa: CASSFRREQEAFF
CDR3nt: TGTGCCAGCAGCTTTCGTCGGGAGCAAGAAGCTTTCTTT

j_gene: TRBJ1-1
v_gene: TRBV4-3
d_gene: .
abundance: .
CDR3aa: CASSPRGETTEAFF
CDR3nt: TGCGCCAGCAGCCCCAGGGGTGAGACCACTGAAGCTTTCTTT

j_gene: TRBJ1-1
v_gene: TRBV18
d_gene: .
abundance: .
CDR3aa: CASSPRSDLGNTEAFF
CDR3nt: TGTGCCAGCTCACCACGCTCCGACCTGGGGAACACTGAAGCTTTCTTT

j_gene: TRBJ1-1
v_gene: TRBV9
d_gene: .
abundance: .
CDR3aa: CASSLTTDMNTEAFF
CDR3nt: TGTGCCAGCAGCCTTACAACAGACATGAACACTGAAGCTTTCTTT

j_gene: TRBJ2-1
v_gene: TRBV7-3
d_gene: TRBD1
abundance: .
CDR3aa: CASSLLGGDRGLHGGSYNEQFF
CDR3nt: TGTGCCAGCAGCTTATTAGGTGGCGACAGGGGGCTTCACGGGGGCTCCTACAATGAGCAGTTCTTC

j_gene: TRBJ1-2
v_gene: TRBV28
d_gene: .
abundance: .
CDR3aa: CASSFLALNYGYTF
CDR3nt: TGTGCCAGCAGTTTCCTGGCACTTAACTATGGCTACACCTTC

j_gene: TRBJ1-1
v_gene: TRBV7-9
d_gene: .
abundance: .
CDR3aa: CASSPPLGPGDFF
CDR3nt: TGTGCCAGCAGCCCTCCCCTAGGGCCCGGGGATTTCTTT

j_gene: TRBJ2-3
v_gene: TRBV11-2
d_gene: TRBD2
abundance: .
CDR3aa: CASSLIAGDTDTQYF
CDR3nt: TGTGCCAGCAGCTTAATAGCGGGGGATACAGATACGCAGTATTTT

j_gene: TRBJ2-1
v_gene: TRBV6-6
d_gene: .
abundance: .
CDR3aa: CASGSRGIQNEQFF
CDR3nt: TGTGCCAGCGGATCTAGGGGAATACAAAATGAGCAGTTCTTC

j_gene: TRBJ1-1
v_gene: TRBV11-3
d_gene: TRBD1
abundance: .
CDR3aa: CASSYYGQGLNTEAFF
CDR3nt: TGTGCCAGCAGCTACTATGGACAGGGCTTAAACACTGAAGCTTTCTTT

j_gene: TRBJ1-4
v_gene: TRBV4-1
d_gene: TRBD1
abundance: .
CDR3aa: CASTRTGQGEKLFF
CDR3nt: TGCGCCAGTACAAGGACAGGGCAGGGTGAAAAACTGTTTTTT

j_gene: TRBJ1-4
v_gene: TRBV7-2
d_gene: TRBD1
abundance: .
CDR3aa: CASSPDRGYEKLFF
CDR3nt: TGTGCCAGCAGCCCGGACAGGGGGTATGAAAAACTGTTTTTT

j_gene: TRBJ1-2
v_gene: TRBV27
d_gene: .
abundance: .
CDR3aa: CASSSHREWWDGYTF
CDR3nt: TGTGCCAGCAGTTCCCACAGGGAATGGTGGGATGGCTACACCTTC

j_gene: TRBJ1-1
v_gene: TRBV6-5
d_gene: .
abundance: .
CDR3aa: CASSSTGFDNTEAFF
CDR3nt: TGTGCCAGCAGTTCCACAGGGTTTGATAACACTGAAGCTTTCTTT

j_gene: TRBJ1-1
v_gene: TRBV7-2
d_gene: TRBD1
abundance: once
CDR3aa: CASSYTTGLVEAFF
CDR3nt: TGTGCCAGCAGCTATACGACAGGGTTAGTTGAAGCTTTCTTT

j_gene: TRBJ1-2
v_gene: TRBV5-6
d_gene: .
abundance: .
CDR3aa: CASSFFRQVDGYTF
CDR3nt: TGTGCCAGCAGCTTTTTTCGGCAGGTTGATGGCTACACCTTC

j_gene: TRBJ1-2
v_gene: TRBV2
d_gene: .
abundance: .
CDR3aa: CASSEAGPDSFYGYTF
CDR3nt: TGTGCCAGCAGTGAAGCGGGCCCGGACAGCTTCTATGGCTACACCTTC

j_gene: TRBJ1-1
v_gene: TRBV28
d_gene: .
abundance: .
CDR3aa: CASSFADGGQNTEAFF
CDR3nt: TGTGCCAGCAGTTTCGCGGACGGGGGCCAAAACACTGAAGCTTTCTTT

j_gene: TRBJ1-4
v_gene: TRBV12-5
d_gene: TRBD1
abundance: .
CDR3aa: CASGSPGQGHEKLFF
CDR3nt: TGTGCTAGTGGTTCCCCGGGACAGGGGCATGAAAAACTGTTTTTT

j_gene: TRBJ2-1
v_gene: TRBV4-1
d_gene: .
abundance: .
CDR3aa: CASSQVGGNEQFF
CDR3nt: TGCGCCAGCAGCCAAGTAGGCGGGAATGAGCAGTTCTTC

j_gene: TRBJ1-5
v_gene: TRBV5-6
d_gene: .
abundance: .
CDR3aa: CASNLGGGNQPQHF
CDR3nt: TGTGCCAGCAACCTTGGAGGGGGCAATCAGCCCCAGCATTTT

j_gene: TRBJ2-5
v_gene: TRBV29-1
d_gene: .
abundance: .
CDR3aa: CSVGSAQKETQYF
CDR3nt: TGCAGCGTTGGGTCGGCTCAGAAAGAGACCCAGTACTTC

j_gene: TRBJ2-7
v_gene: TRBV29-1
d_gene: .
abundance: .
CDR3aa: CSVVGQTYEQYF
CDR3nt: TGCAGCGTTGTCGGACAGACCTACGAGCAGTACTTC

j_gene: TRBJ1-1
v_gene: TRBV6-5
d_gene: .
abundance: .
CDR3aa: CASSPMDSLNTEAFF
CDR3nt: TGTGCCAGCAGTCCAATGGACAGCTTGAACACTGAAGCTTTCTTT

j_gene: TRBJ2-3
v_gene: TRBV2
d_gene: .
abundance: .
CDR3aa: CASSRSGQDTNTQYF
CDR3nt: TGTGCCAGCAGCCGGAGCGGACAAGACACCAATACGCAGTATTTT

j_gene: TRBJ2-7
v_gene: TRBV6-2/TRBV6-3
d_gene: TRBD2
abundance: .
CDR3aa: CASSYSRPSGPYEQYF
CDR3nt: TGTGCCAGCAGTTACTCGAGGCCTAGCGGGCCCTACGAGCAGTACTTC

j_gene: TRBJ1-5
v_gene: TRBV2
d_gene: TRBD1
abundance: .
CDR3aa: CASGPGTGIWSQPQHF
CDR3nt: TGTGCCAGTGGACCCGGGACAGGGATATGGAGTCAGCCCCAGCATTTT

j_gene: TRBJ1-2
v_gene: TRBV13
d_gene: .
abundance: .
CDR3aa: CASSFEESYGYTF
CDR3nt: TGTGCCAGCAGCTTCGAGGAAAGCTATGGCTACACCTTC

j_gene: TRBJ2-1
v_gene: TRBV24-1
d_gene: .
abundance: .
CDR3aa: CATSSIGSNEQFF
CDR3nt: TGTGCCACCAGTAGTATCGGGAGCAATGAGCAGTTCTTC

j_gene: TRBJ1-1
v_gene: TRBV10-3
d_gene: .
abundance: .
CDR3aa: CAISESSGARAEAFF
CDR3nt: TGTGCCATCAGTGAGTCGAGTGGGGCGAGGGCTGAAGCTTTCTTT

j_gene: TRBJ1-1
v_gene: TRBV13
d_gene: .
abundance: .
CDR3aa: CASSITTETNTEAFF
CDR3nt: TGTGCCAGCAGCATTACGACAGAGACGAACACTGAAGCTTTCTTT

j_gene: TRBJ1-4
v_gene: TRBV18
d_gene: TRBD1
abundance: .
CDR3aa: CASSPSTGIPPEKLFF
CDR3nt: TGTGCCAGCTCACCATCGACAGGGATCCCCCCTGAAAAACTGTTTTTT

j_gene: TRBJ1-2
v_gene: TRBV27
d_gene: TRBD1
abundance: .
CDR3aa: CASRPGTGYGYTF
CDR3nt: TGTGCCAGCAGACCCGGGACAGGGTATGGCTACACCTTC

j_gene: TRBJ2-2
v_gene: TRBV6-2/TRBV6-3
d_gene: TRBD2
abundance: .
CDR3aa: CASSYFGGGSTGELFF
CDR3nt: TGTGCCAGCAGTTACTTTGGCGGGGGGTCCACCGGGGAGCTGTTTTTT

j_gene: TRBJ2-2
v_gene: TRBV6-5
d_gene: .
abundance: .
CDR3aa: CASRAGLNTGELFF
CDR3nt: TGTGCCAGCAGGGCCGGGCTGAACACCGGGGAGCTGTTTTTT

j_gene: TRBJ1-2
v_gene: TRBV4-3
d_gene: TRBD1
abundance: .
CDR3aa: CASSHTGGSSYGYTF
CDR3nt: TGCGCCAGCAGCCATACAGGGGGCAGTAGCTATGGCTACACCTTC

j_gene: TRBJ1-1
v_gene: TRBV12-3/TRBV12-4
d_gene: .
abundance: .
CDR3aa: CASSLRFNSEAFF
CDR3nt: TGTGCCAGCAGTTTACGTTTTAACTCCGAAGCTTTCTTT

j_gene: TRBJ1-2
v_gene: TRBV4-1
d_gene: .
abundance: .
CDR3aa: CASSQGTLDSNGYTF
CDR3nt: TGCGCCAGCAGCCAAGGGACTTTAGATTCCAACGGCTACACCTTC